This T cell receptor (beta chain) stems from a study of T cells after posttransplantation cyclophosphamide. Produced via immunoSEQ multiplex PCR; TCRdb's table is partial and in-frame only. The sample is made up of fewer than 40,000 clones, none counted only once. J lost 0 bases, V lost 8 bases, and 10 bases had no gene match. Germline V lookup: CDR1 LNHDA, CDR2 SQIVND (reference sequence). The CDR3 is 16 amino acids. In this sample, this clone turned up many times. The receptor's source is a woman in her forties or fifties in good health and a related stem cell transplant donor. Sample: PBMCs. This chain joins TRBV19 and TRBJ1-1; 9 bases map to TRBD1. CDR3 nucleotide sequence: TGTGCCAGTCTGGGGACAGGGCCACACCTGAACACTGAAGCTTTCTTT. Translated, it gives CASLGTGPHLNTEAFF.